What follows describes a single T cell receptor (beta chain). These data belong to a study of cytomegalovirus exposure and HLA in healthy donors. Measured with immunoSEQ multiplex PCR; TCRdb has only the in-frame clones, and not every one. The table records over 150,000 clones, about 86% of them present only once. CDR1 and CDR2 from the germline V gene are MNHEY and SMNVEV (reference sequence). The CDR3 length is 18 residues. V was clipped by 7 bases and J by 0 bases, with 23 bases between them. The sequencing sample was made of PBMCs. The chain carries TRBV27 and TRBJ2-3; D may be TRBD2 (9 bases). This clonotype was sampled from a woman in her thirties in good health and CMV-seronegative. The CDR3 region is CASTSPRGRGGSTDTQYF. The DNA of the CDR3 is TGTGCCAGCACCTCCCCCAGGGGGCGGGGGGGGAGCACAGATACGCAGTATTTT.